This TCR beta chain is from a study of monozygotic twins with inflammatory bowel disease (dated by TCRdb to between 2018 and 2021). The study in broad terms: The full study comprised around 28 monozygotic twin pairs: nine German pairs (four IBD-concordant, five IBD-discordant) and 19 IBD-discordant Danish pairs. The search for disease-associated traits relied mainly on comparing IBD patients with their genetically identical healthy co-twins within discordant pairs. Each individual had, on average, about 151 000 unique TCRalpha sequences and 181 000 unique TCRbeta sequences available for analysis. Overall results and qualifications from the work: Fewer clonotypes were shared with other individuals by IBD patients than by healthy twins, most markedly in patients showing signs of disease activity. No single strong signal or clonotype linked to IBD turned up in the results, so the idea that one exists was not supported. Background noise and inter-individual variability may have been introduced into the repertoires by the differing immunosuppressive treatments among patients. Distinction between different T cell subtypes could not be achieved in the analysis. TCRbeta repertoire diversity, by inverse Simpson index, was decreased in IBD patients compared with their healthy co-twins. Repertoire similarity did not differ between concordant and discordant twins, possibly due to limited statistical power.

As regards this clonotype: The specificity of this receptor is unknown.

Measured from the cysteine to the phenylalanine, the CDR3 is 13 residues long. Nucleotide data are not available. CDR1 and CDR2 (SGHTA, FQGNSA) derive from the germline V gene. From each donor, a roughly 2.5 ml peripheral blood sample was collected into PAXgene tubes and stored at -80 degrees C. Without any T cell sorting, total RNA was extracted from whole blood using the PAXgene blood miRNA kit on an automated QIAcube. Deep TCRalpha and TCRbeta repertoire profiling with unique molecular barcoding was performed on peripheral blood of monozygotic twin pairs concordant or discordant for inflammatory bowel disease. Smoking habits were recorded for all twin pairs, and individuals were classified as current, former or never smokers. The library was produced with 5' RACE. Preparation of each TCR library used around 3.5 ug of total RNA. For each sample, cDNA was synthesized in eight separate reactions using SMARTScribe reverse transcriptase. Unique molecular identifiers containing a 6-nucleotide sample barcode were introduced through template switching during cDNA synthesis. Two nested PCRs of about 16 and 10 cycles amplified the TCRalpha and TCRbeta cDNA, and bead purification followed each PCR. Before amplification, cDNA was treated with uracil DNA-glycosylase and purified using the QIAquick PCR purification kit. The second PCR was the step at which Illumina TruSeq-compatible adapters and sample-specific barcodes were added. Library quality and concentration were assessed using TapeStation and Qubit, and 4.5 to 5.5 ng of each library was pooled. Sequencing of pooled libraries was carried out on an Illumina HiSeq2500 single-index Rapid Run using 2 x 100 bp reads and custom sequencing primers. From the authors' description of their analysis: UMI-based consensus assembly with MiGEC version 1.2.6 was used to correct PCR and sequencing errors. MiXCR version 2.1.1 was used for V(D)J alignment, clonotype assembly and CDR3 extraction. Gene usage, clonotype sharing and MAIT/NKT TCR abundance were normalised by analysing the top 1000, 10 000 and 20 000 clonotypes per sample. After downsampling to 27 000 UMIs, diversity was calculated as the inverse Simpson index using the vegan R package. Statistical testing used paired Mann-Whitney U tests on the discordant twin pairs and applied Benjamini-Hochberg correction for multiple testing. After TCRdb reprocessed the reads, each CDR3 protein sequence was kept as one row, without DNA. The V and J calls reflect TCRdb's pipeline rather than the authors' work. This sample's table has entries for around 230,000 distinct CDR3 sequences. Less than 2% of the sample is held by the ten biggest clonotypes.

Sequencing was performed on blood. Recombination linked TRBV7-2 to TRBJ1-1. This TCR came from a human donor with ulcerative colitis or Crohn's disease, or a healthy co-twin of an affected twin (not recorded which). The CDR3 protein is CASSLVVLGEAFF.